The 30 T cell receptor beta chains given below trace back to one sample, sequenced in a study of T cells after yellow fever vaccination. TCRdb re-analysed the 5' RACE reads in MiXCR, keeping a single row per CDR3 protein. The profile shows some 52,000 distinct CDR3 sequences, about 6.3% of them singletons. Here the sequenced sample was CD8+ T cells not binding an NS4B(214-222) dextramer, sorted from PBMCs, taken about 49 days after the first yellow fever vaccination. These TCRs come from a young man who received the YFV17D yellow fever vaccine.

This clonotype appeared many times. This rearrangement joins TRBV5-5 to TRBJ2-1; D call uncertain. Deletions cut 0 bases from V and 4 bases from J, with 11 bases between. CDR1 is SGHKS and CDR2 is YYEKEE in the germline V gene (reference sequence). This CDR3 contains 15 residues. Here the CDR3 DNA reads TGTGCCAGCAGCTTGGGATGGGGTCTTTACAATGAGCAGTTCTTC. Encoded protein: CASSLGWGLYNEQFF. Combining the CDR3 with reference TRBV5-5 and TRBJ2-1 gives the whole variable domain DAGVTQSPTHLIKTRGQQVTLRCSPISGHKSVSWYQQVLGQGPQFIFQYYEKEERGRGNFPDRFSARQFPNYSSELNVNALLLGDSALYLCASSLGWGLYNEQFFGPGTRLTVL.

This clonotype was detected a few times. The V call is TRBV11-2, the J call TRBJ2-3; maybe TRBD2 (6 bases). Germline-derived CDR1 and CDR2 are SGHAT and FQNNGV. CDR3 length: 18 residues. Trimming removed 1 base from V and 3 bases from J, with 20 bases in between. CDR3 loop: CASSLGAEGPPLTDTQYF. The CDR3 region has the DNA TGTGCCAGCAGCTTAGGGGCGGAGGGGCCCCCCTTAACAGATACGCAGTATTTT.

The chain combines TRBV28 with TRBJ1-2; D unresolved. V lost 8 bases, J lost 1 base, and 14 bases lay in between. This CDR3 has 14 amino acids. Germline loops: CDR1 MDHEN, CDR2 SYDVKM. CDR3 sequence reads: CASGPGLLNYGYTF. The CDR3 DNA sequence: TGTGCCAGCGGCCCCGGGCTCCTTAACTATGGCTACACCTTC.

The sample holds many counts of this clonotype. The V and J genes are TRBV7-2 and TRBJ2-2, with a possible D match to TRBD2 (7 bases). The CDR3 is made up of 16 amino acids. The V end was cut by 3 bases, the J end by 5 bases, with 16 bases between. CDR1 is SGHTA and CDR2 is FQGNSA in the germline V gene. The CDR3 reads CASSFRPGGGTGELFF. CDR3 bases: TGTGCCAGCAGCTTCCGACCGGGGGGCGGTACCGGGGAGCTGTTTTTT.

This clonotype was recorded many times. V is TRBV4-3 and J is TRBJ1-1; the D gene is possibly TRBD1 (6 bases). From germline, CDR1 is LGHNA and CDR2 YSLEER. V dropped 1 base and J dropped 6 bases, with 15 bases sitting between them. The CDR3 consists of 15 residues. CDR3 region: CASSQAYLGAAEAFF. The DNA for the CDR3 is TGCGCCAGCAGCCAAGCCTACCTGGGGGCAGCTGAAGCTTTCTTT.

The V gene is TRBV3-1, the J gene TRBJ1-1, with D tentatively TRBD1 (5 bases). Trimming cost V 4 bases and J 7 bases, with 22 bases left between them. CDR1 and CDR2 (germline): LGHDT, YNNKEL (reference sequence). This CDR3 is built from 16 residues. The CDR3 coding sequence is TGTGCCAGCAGCCTCGACCTGGGCGGGGACGCAGGTGAAGCTTTCTTT. Translating it yields CASSLDLGGDAGEAFF.

This rearrangement joins TRBV4-2 to TRBJ1-6; no firm D call. This CDR3 has 16 residues. Trimming removed 1 base at V and 7 bases at J, with 14 bases between. Germline V gene sequence: CDR1 LGHNA, CDR2 YNFKEQ. The CDR3 spells CASSQVSVGPNSPLHF. CDR3 nucleotides: TGTGCCAGCAGCCAAGTTTCTGTAGGGCCGAATTCACCCCTCCACTTT.

This clonotype was observed a few times. The chain has TRBV5-1 and TRBJ1-4, with D unresolved. Germline-derived CDR1 and CDR2 are SGHRS and YFSETQ. The CDR3 is 16 residues long. V was clipped by 3 bases and J by 5 bases, with 17 bases between them. CDR3 coding DNA: TGCGCCAGCAGCTACCAACCCGTCAGCCAGAATGAAAAACTGTTTTTT. Translation: CASSYQPVSQNEKLFF.

This clonotype was seen ten or more times. The CDR3 region has the DNA TGCGCCAGCAGCCGTTCCGCAGGAGAAGTCAGGGAGACCCAGTACTTC. The encoded protein is CASSRSAGEVRETQYF. The J gene is TRBJ2-5, the V gene TRBV4-1; D not certain. Germline V gene lookup returns CDR1 MGHRA and CDR2 YSYEKL. Between the trimmed V and J ends, which lost 4 bases and 5 bases, there was a span of 20 bases. The CDR3 loop spans 16 amino acids.

In this sample, this clonotype turned up many times. The chain has TRBV20-1 and TRBJ2-7, with D unclear. This CDR3 is 14 amino acids long. Per germline, CDR1 DFQATT and CDR2 SNEGSKA (reference sequence). With 0 bases removed from V and 3 bases from J, the gap between germline ends came to 12 bases. The CDR3 DNA is TGCAGTGCTAGAGACCCGAAAATTGACTACGAGCAGTACTTC. Translating gives CSARDPKIDYEQYF.

The gene calls are TRBV19 and TRBJ2-3; perhaps TRBD1 as D (6 bases). The V end was cut by 6 bases, the J end by 6 bases, with 28 bases between. The CDR3 contains 18 residues. Germline loops: CDR1 LNHDA, CDR2 SQIVND (reference sequence). The CDR3 DNA reads as TGTGCCAGTAGCAGATCCGGAGTTCGACAGGTCGGGGCGGATACGCAGTATTTT. It codes for CASSRSGVRQVGADTQYF.

This clonotype was detected many times. The V and J genes are TRBV6-2 or TRBV6-3 and TRBJ1-1; no firm D call. The CDR3 extends over 13 amino acids. Germline V CDR1 and CDR2: MNHEY, SVGEGT. V lost 6 bases, J lost 6 bases, and 14 bases lay in between. This chain's CDR3 is CASRNWVEAEAFF. DNA for the CDR3: TGTGCCAGCAGAAACTGGGTGGAGGCTGAAGCTTTCTTT.

Ten or more counts support this clonotype. The J gene is TRBJ1-2, the V gene TRBV7-6; 9 bases fit TRBD1. The CDR3 spans 14 residues. CDR1 and CDR2 (germline): SGHVS, FNYEAQ. V gave up 6 bases and J gave up 6 bases; unmatched junction bases: 8. The CDR3 here is CASSYTGGEDGYTF. For the CDR3, the DNA is TGTGCCAGCAGTTACACAGGGGGCGAGGATGGCTACACCTTC.

This clonotype qualifies as large. The chain employs TRBV5-1 and TRBJ2-2; D call uncertain. CDR3 length: 16 residues. The germline CDR1 and CDR2 sequences are SGHRS and YFSETQ. The V and J ends lost 0 bases and 3 bases respectively, with 12 bases between them. The CDR3 region is CASSLAVGAYTGELFF. CDR3 DNA sequence: TGCGCCAGCAGCTTGGCGGTTGGAGCCTACACCGGGGAGCTGTTTTTT.

This clonotype was counted a few times. The genes are TRBV6-5 and TRBJ2-7; the match to TRBD1 covers 11 bases. This CDR3 region has 15 residues. Germline loops: CDR1 MNHEY, CDR2 SVGAGI. The J segment lost 6 bases and the V segment lost 0 bases, leaving 4 bases of the junction unmatched. The CDR3 coding sequence is TGTGCCAGCAGTTACTCTGGGACAGGGGGAAGCGAGCAGTACTTC. This encodes CASSYSGTGGSEQYF.

Remarks on this clonotype: A much bigger clone sits one base away, suggesting this may be a read error. V usage is TRBV5-1 and J usage is TRBJ2-1, with TRBD2 identical over 8 bases. Gene TRBJ2-7 matches the end of the DNA better, so the J call may be wrong. The CDR3 is made up of 14 amino acids. Germline V CDR1 and CDR2: SGHRS, YFSETQ. The CDR3 DNA is TGCGCCAGCGTCGCTGTAGGGACTAGTAATGAGCAGTACTTC. Protein sequence: CASVAVGTSNEQYF.

This clonotype was seen ten or more times. The chain links TRBV4-1 to TRBJ2-1; D possibly corresponds to TRBD1 (6 bases). Trimming pared 1 base from V and 8 bases from J, leaving 15 bases between. Germline lookup yields CDR1 MGHRA and CDR2 YSYEKL. The CDR3 has 15 amino acids. CDR3 loop: CASSQAARGLDEQFF. CDR3 coding DNA: TGCGCCAGCAGCCAAGCCGCCAGGGGATTGGATGAGCAGTTCTTC.

This chain joins TRBV6-1 and TRBJ2-1, with D unclear. The V and J ends lost 6 bases and 7 bases respectively, with 25 bases between them. CDR3 size: 17 residues. Germline CDR1 is MNHNS and CDR2 is SASEGT. The CDR3 DNA sequence: TGTGCCAGCAGCCTCCATCGAGGCACTACCGCCTTTAATGAGCAGTTCTTC. Amino acid sequence: CASSLHRGTTAFNEQFF.

This clonotype was counted at least ten times. The chain links TRBV5-1 to TRBJ2-1, with D unclear. Germline loops: CDR1 SGHRS, CDR2 YFSETQ. The CDR3 loop spans 16 amino acids. V was clipped by 4 bases and J by 0 bases, with 14 bases between them. This chain's CDR3 is CASSQFRPTSYNEQFF. CDR3 DNA sequence: TGCGCCAGCAGCCAATTCCGACCCACCTCCTACAATGAGCAGTTCTTC. Full variable domain (remainder filled in from reference TRBV5-1 and TRBJ2-1): KAGVTQTPRYLIKTRGQQVTLSCSPISGHRSVSWYQQTPGQGLQFLFEYFSETQRNKGNFPGRFSGRQFSNSRSEMNVSTLELGDSALYLCASSQFRPTSYNEQFFGPGTRLTVL.

This clonotype occurred many times. The genes are TRBV6-5 and TRBJ1-6; possible D gene TRBD1, 5 bases. V was pared by 2 bases and J by 1 base, with 12 bases between. The CDR3 runs 17 residues. CDR1 is MNHEY, CDR2 SVGAGI, per germline. Written as DNA, the CDR3 is TGTGCCAGCAGTTACACGGGGACTCGGTCCTATAATTCACCCCTCCACTTT. Residues: CASSYTGTRSYNSPLHF.

The chain carries TRBV7-6 and TRBJ1-4, with unresolved D. Germline lookup yields CDR1 SGHVS and CDR2 FNYEAQ. The ends were cut back, 0 bases at V and 8 bases at J, with 13 bases in the middle. The CDR3 covers 15 residues. In DNA, the CDR3 is TGTGCCAGCAGCTTAGCGCCCGTAGAACGGGAAAAACTGTTTTTT. Translated, it gives CASSLAPVEREKLFF.

This chain connects TRBV20-1 to TRBJ2-3, with TRBD2 matching over 13 bases. The CDR3 loop spans 17 amino acids. V dropped 0 bases and J dropped 6; count of bases not matched to a gene: 9. Germline lookup yields CDR1 DFQATT and CDR2 SNEGSKA (reference sequence). The CDR3 DNA sequence: TGCAGTGCTAGAGACACCGGACTAGCGGGGGTCATTGATACGCAGTATTTT. It specifies CSARDTGLAGVIDTQYF.

The chain carries TRBV20-1 and TRBJ2-7; D could derive from TRBD1 or TRBD2 (5 bases each). The CDR3 length is 14 residues. Trimming removed 3 bases at V and 0 bases at J, with 12 bases between. The germline V gene encodes CDR1 DFQATT and CDR2 SNEGSKA (reference sequence). For the CDR3, the DNA is TGCAGTGCTAGGGGACCTCGAAGCTCCTACGAGCAGTACTTC. This translates into CSARGPRSSYEQYF.

This clonotype was detected a few times. The chain's CDR3 is CSARAWSRLEQYF. CDR3 bases: TGCAGTGCTAGAGCGTGGAGTCGGCTCGAGCAGTACTTC. The chain uses TRBV20-1 and TRBJ2-7; no firm D call. Germline V gene data show CDR1 as DFQATT and CDR2 as SNEGSKA (reference sequence). The CDR3 extends over 13 amino acids. V lost 1 base, J lost 6 bases, and 13 bases lay in between.

This clonotype came up a few times. The chain carries TRBV27 and TRBJ2-7, with D unresolved. Per germline, CDR1 MNHEY and CDR2 SMNVEV (reference sequence). This CDR3 spans 14 amino acids. V lost 3 bases to trimming and J lost 0 bases, with 9 bases between them. This chain's CDR3 is CASSLSSTSYEQYF. In DNA form, the CDR3 reads TGTGCCAGCAGTTTGTCATCCACCTCCTACGAGCAGTACTTC.

This clonotype was counted a few times. The chain recombines TRBV12-3 or TRBV12-4 with TRBJ2-3; D unresolved. The length of the CDR3 is 13 residues. V gave up 7 bases and J gave up 4 bases, with 12 bases separating them. This CDR3 is CASNSQYADTQYF. CDR3 nucleotides: TGTGCCAGCAATAGCCAATACGCAGATACGCAGTATTTT.

As regards this clonotype: This may be a read error: a much more frequent sequence differs by one nucleotide. The V call is TRBV2, the J call TRBJ2-1, with 7 bases matching TRBD2. Per the germline V gene, CDR1 is SNHLY and CDR2 is FYNNEI. V gave up 4 bases and J gave up 5 bases; unmatched junction bases: 8. CDR3 length: 15 residues. The CDR3, as DNA: TGTGCCAGCAGTGCGCGCCTAGCGGAAGACAATGAGCAGTTCTTC. This gives the protein CASSARLAEDNEQFF.

In the case of this clonotype: This sequence may be a read error, since a much larger clone differs from it by one base. The chain combines TRBV2 with TRBJ1-5; possible D gene TRBD1, 5 bases. Looked up from germline, CDR1 is SNHLY and CDR2 is FYNNEI. This CDR3 has 15 amino acids. V lost 8 bases, J lost 2 bases, and 16 bases lay in between. DNA of the CDR3: TGTGCCAGCGGTGGGAGGGGCATGGGCAATCAGCCCCAGCATTTT. Residues: CASGGRGMGNQPQHF.

This chain links TRBV19 with TRBJ2-1; D is possibly TRBD1 (6 bases). There are 16 residues in the CDR3. Between the trimmed V and J ends, which lost 5 bases and 4 bases, there was a span of 18 bases. From germline, CDR1 is LNHDA and CDR2 SQIVND (reference sequence). For the CDR3, the DNA is TGTGCCAGTAGTGCCCTTTCTGGGGGCCTGTACAATGAGCAGTTCTTC. Its protein is CASSALSGGLYNEQFF.

This clonotype was detected many times. The V call is TRBV5-1, the J call TRBJ2-5; tentatively, D is TRBD1 (6 bases). This CDR3 comprises 13 residues. V lost 1 base and J 4 bases, leaving 8 bases between the germline ends. Per germline, CDR1 SGHRS and CDR2 YFSETQ. DNA of the CDR3: TGCGCCAGCAGCTTGACAGGGCGAGAGACCCAGTACTTC. It codes for CASSLTGRETQYF.